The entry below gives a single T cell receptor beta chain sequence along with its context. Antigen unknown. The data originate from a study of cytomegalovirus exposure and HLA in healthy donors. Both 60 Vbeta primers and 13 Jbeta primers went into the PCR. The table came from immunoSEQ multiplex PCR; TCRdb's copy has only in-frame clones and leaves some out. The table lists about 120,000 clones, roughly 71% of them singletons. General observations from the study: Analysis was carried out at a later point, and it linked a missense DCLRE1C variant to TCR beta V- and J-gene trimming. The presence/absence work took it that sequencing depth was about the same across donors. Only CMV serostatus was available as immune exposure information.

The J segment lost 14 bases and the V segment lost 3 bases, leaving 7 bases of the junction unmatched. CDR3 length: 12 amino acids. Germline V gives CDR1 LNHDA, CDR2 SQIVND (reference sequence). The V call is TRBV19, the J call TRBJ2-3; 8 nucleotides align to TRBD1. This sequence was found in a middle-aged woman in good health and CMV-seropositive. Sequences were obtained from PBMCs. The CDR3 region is CASSIGGTGPYF. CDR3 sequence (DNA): TGTGCCAGTAGTATCGGCGGGACAGGCCCGTATTTT.